A selection of T cell receptor beta chains follows, all from one sample in a study of identical twins. MiXCR, run by TCRdb on the 5' RACE reads, gives a single entry per CDR3 protein. The table records around 290,000 distinct CDR3 sequences, more than 8% of them present only once. This sample was shared with a second study, whose subject was yellow fever vaccine responses in identical twins.

Material for sequencing was CD8+ T cells sorted from blood. These receptors came from a woman aged 18-29 years in good health. The CDR3 runs from the conserved cysteine through the conserved F or W. A D gene is named only where the DNA matches it firmly. The size entry is marked missing in some rows and otherwise reads once, few, many or a size class.

d_call	j_call	clone_size	v_call	cdr3_nt	cdr3_aa
-	TRBJ2-1	many	TRBV5-1	TGCGCCAGCAGCTTAGATGGGCAGGGAACATACAATGAGCAGTTCTTC	CASSLDGQGTYNEQFF
-	TRBJ2-7	-	TRBV5-6	TGTGCCAGCAGCTTGGCAGGGAACACCTACGAGCAGTACTTC	CASSLAGNTYEQYF
-	TRBJ2-3	-	TRBV7-9	TGTGCCAGCAGCCCCCCTTTAGCGGTTAACACAGATACGCAGTATTTT	CASSPPLAVNTDTQYF
TRBD2	TRBJ2-1	-	TRBV7-9	TGTGCCAGCAGCGGACTCGGACTAGCGGGGGGGGAGCAGTTCTTC	CASSGLGLAGGEQFF
-	TRBJ1-1	many	TRBV5-1	TGCGCCAGCAGCTGGGATATCCCGAACACTGAAGCTTTCTTT	CASSWDIPNTEAFF
-	TRBJ2-3	many	TRBV4-2	TGTGCCAGCAGCCAAGTGATCGGAGAGGATACGCAGTATTTT	CASSQVIGEDTQYF
-	TRBJ2-5	few	TRBV12-5	TGTGCTAGTGCCTTACAGGGAAACCAAGAGACCCAGTACTTC	CASALQGNQETQYF
-	TRBJ2-1	few	TRBV7-2	TGTGCCAGCAGGTCCTCGGGTCACAATGAGCAGTTCTTC	CASRSSGHNEQFF
TRBD1	TRBJ2-1	-	TRBV4-2	TGTGCCAGCAGCGCCAACCCGGGACAGGGGGCTAGTTTCATCAATGAGCAGTTCTTC	CASSANPGQGASFINEQFF
-	TRBJ2-5	few	TRBV4-1	TGCGCCAGCAGCCAAGATGAGCGGACATACCAAGAGACCCAGTACTTC	CASSQDERTYQETQYF
-	TRBJ2-7	many	TRBV4-1	TGCGCCAGCAGCCAAGATCGACACTTCACCTACGAGCAGTACTTC	CASSQDRHFTYEQYF
TRBD2	TRBJ2-1	few	TRBV9	TGTGCCAGCAGCGTAGAGGGACTAGCGGCTACCTACAATGAGCAGTTCTTC	CASSVEGLAATYNEQFF
-	TRBJ2-1	-	TRBV27	TGTGCCAGCAGTTTAATGGGATCTTCCTACAATGAGCAGTTCTTC	CASSLMGSSYNEQFF
-	TRBJ2-2	many	TRBV7-8	TGTGCCAGCAGCTCGGACACCGGGGAGCTGTTTTTT	CASSSDTGELFF
-	TRBJ1-1	many	TRBV5-1	TGCGCCAGCAGCCTGACACCGAACACTGAAGCTTTCTTT	CASSLTPNTEAFF
-	TRBJ2-7	-	TRBV7-9	TGTGCCAGCAGCCACGGATCAGTGCAGCAGTACTTC	CASSHGSVQQYF
-	TRBJ2-1	-	TRBV6-1	TGTGCCAGCAGTGAATCCAGGGTGTCCTACAATGAGCAGTTCTTC	CASSESRVSYNEQFF
-	TRBJ1-1	many	TRBV28	TGTGCCAGCAGTTTTATGATGAACACTGAAGCTTTCTTT	CASSFMMNTEAFF
TRBD1	TRBJ1-1	many	TRBV3-1	TGTGCCAGCAGACTTGGACAGGGGGGCACTGAAGCTTTCTTT	CASRLGQGGTEAFF
TRBD2	TRBJ2-1	many	TRBV20-1	TGCAGTGCACCGACCCCCTTTAGCGGGAGCTATGAGCAGTTCTTC	CSAPTPFSGSYEQFF
TRBD2	TRBJ2-3	many	TRBV3-1	TGTGCCAGCAGCCAAGGTCTAGCGGAGACAGATACGCAGTATTTT	CASSQGLAETDTQYF
-	TRBJ2-7	-	TRBV6-1	TGTGCCAGCAGTGAAAGTGGGGGGGCGCTTTTCTACGAGCAGTACTTC	CASSESGGALFYEQYF
-	TRBJ1-2	-	TRBV6-5	TGTGCCAGCAGTTACAACATCGCAGGGATCGATGGCTACACCTTC	CASSYNIAGIDGYTF
TRBD1	TRBJ2-7	-	TRBV30	TGTGCCTGGGCCGGGACAGGGACTCGCGAGCAGTACTTC	CAWAGTGTREQYF
-	TRBJ2-3	few	TRBV7-9	TGTGCCAGCAGCTTAGCCAACCGACCAGATACGCAGTATTTT	CASSLANRPDTQYF
-	TRBJ2-3	many	TRBV4-1	TGCGCCAGCAGCCAAGAAACACCAGATACGCAGTATTTT	CASSQETPDTQYF
TRBD2	TRBJ2-7	few	TRBV9	TGTGCCAGCAGCGACAAGGCGGGGGGGAACGAGCAGTACTTC	CASSDKAGGNEQYF
-	TRBJ1-4	many	TRBV3-1	TGTGCCAGCAGCCAAGTTTCCAGTTTGGCGAATGAAAAACTGTTTTTT	CASSQVSSLANEKLFF
TRBD2	TRBJ2-3	-	TRBV6-2/TRBV6-3	TGTGCCAGCAGGCATGGGACTAGCGACGGGGATACGCAGTATTTT	CASRHGTSDGDTQYF
TRBD2	TRBJ2-5	-	TRBV6-5	TGTGCCAGCAGTTCCGCGGGACTAGCGATTGAGACCCAGTACTTC	CASSSAGLAIETQYF
-	TRBJ2-5	many	TRBV3-1	TGTGCCAGCAGCCCCCCCCAGGGGAATGCTTGGGGGACCCAGTACTTC	CASSPPQGNAWGTQYF
TRBD2	TRBJ2-5	-	TRBV6-5	TGTGCCAGCAATTCCGACACTAGCGGGGCTCAACAAGAGACCCAGTACTTC	CASNSDTSGAQQETQYF
-	TRBJ2-1	many	TRBV6-1	TGTGCCAGCAGCATAGCCCGGGACAATGAGCAGTTCTTC	CASSIARDNEQFF
-	TRBJ2-1	few	TRBV7-2	TGTGCCAGCGTACTCGAAAACTTCGACCAGCAGTTCTTC	CASVLENFDQQFF
-	TRBJ2-2	few	TRBV6-4	TGTGCCAGCTCCGGAGCGGCGAACACCGGGGAGCTGTTTTTT	CASSGAANTGELFF
-	TRBJ1-5	-	TRBV6-1	TGTGCCAGCAATACAAGAGGACAGTTGTCACAGCCCCAGCATTTT	CASNTRGQLSQPQHF
-	TRBJ1-1	-	TRBV5-4	TGTGCCGTCAATTGGGGACCCAACACTGAAGCTTTCTTT	CAVNWGPNTEAFF
TRBD1	TRBJ2-7	few	TRBV7-6	TGTGCCAGCAGCTTATCCACCGGGACAGGCTCCTACGAGCAGTACTTC	CASSLSTGTGSYEQYF
-	TRBJ2-3	many	TRBV6-1	TGTGCCACCCTAGACTCAACCTCAGATACGCAGTATTTT	CATLDSTSDTQYF
-	TRBJ2-7	many	TRBV12-3/TRBV12-4	TGTGCCAGCAGTTTCACTAGGTACGAGCAGTACTTC	CASSFTRYEQYF
-	TRBJ1-2	-	TRBV11-2	TGTGCCAGCAGCTTAGCCGTAAGCCAGGCGTCTGGCTACACCTTC	CASSLAVSQASGYTF
TRBD2	TRBJ2-1	many	TRBV28	TGTGCCAGCAGCCCACTAGCGAGGAATGAGCAGTTCTTC	CASSPLARNEQFF
TRBD1	TRBJ2-7	few	TRBV27	TGTGCCAGCAGTTCTTCTCCGGGACAGAACTACGAGCAGTACTTC	CASSSSPGQNYEQYF
-	TRBJ2-1	-	TRBV3-1	TGTGCCAGCAATCGGAACCGGGGGTCCGACAATGAGCAGTTCTTC	CASNRNRGSDNEQFF
-	TRBJ2-2	-	TRBV27	TGTGCCAGCAGTGTGGGATCGGGCACCGGGGAGCTGTTTTTT	CASSVGSGTGELFF
TRBD2	TRBJ2-1	many	TRBV19	TGTGCCAGTAGTACGCGATCGGGACTAGCGGGATATGAGCAGTTCTTC	CASSTRSGLAGYEQFF
-	TRBJ2-1	many	TRBV20-1	TGCAGTGCTATTCCCTGGGGTGAAGACTACAATGAGCAGTTCTTC	CSAIPWGEDYNEQFF
-	TRBJ1-3	many	TRBV7-9	TGTGCCAGCAGTATGACGGACAGTGGCTCTGGAAACACCATATATTTT	CASSMTDSGSGNTIYF
-	TRBJ2-2	few	TRBV7-6	TGTGCCAGCACCTGGGAGACTTACAAACCATCGGAGAACACCGGGGAGCTGTTTTTT	CASTWETYKPSENTGELFF
TRBD2	TRBJ2-3	many	TRBV7-3	TGTGCCAGCAGCTTTAGCGGGGGGGCCGCAGATACGCAGTATTTT	CASSFSGGAADTQYF
TRBD1	TRBJ1-2	many	TRBV20-1	TGCAGTGCCCGGGACAGATACAACTATGGCTACACCTTC	CSARDRYNYGYTF
-	TRBJ2-1	many	TRBV10-3	TGTGCCATCAGTGAGGACCCGCGAGAGCAGTTCTTC	CAISEDPREQFF
TRBD1	TRBJ2-7	few	TRBV6-2/TRBV6-3	TGTGCCAGCAGTGAGGGGGCCGATAGATACGAGCAGTACTTC	CASSEGADRYEQYF
-	TRBJ1-1	-	TRBV15	TGTGCCACCAGCAGTTCCCGACTAGTGGCTAGCACTGAAGCTTTCTTT	CATSSSRLVASTEAFF
-	TRBJ1-4	-	TRBV12-3/TRBV12-4	TGTGCCAGCAGTTTAAACACCTACCCTGCAACTAATGAAAAACTGTTTTTT	CASSLNTYPATNEKLFF
-	TRBJ2-5	-	TRBV11-2	TGTGCCAGCAGCTTAGATCCAGGGGGGACGAAAGAGACCCAGTACTTC	CASSLDPGGTKETQYF
TRBD1	TRBJ2-2	few	TRBV13	TGTGCCAGCAGCCCCCCCGAACAGGGGACCGGGGAGCTGTTTTTT	CASSPPEQGTGELFF
-	TRBJ2-7	-	TRBV20-1	TGCAGTGCTTTAGGGTATTGGGATGACTACGAGCAGTACTTC	CSALGYWDDYEQYF
TRBD1	TRBJ2-7	few	TRBV30	TGTGCCTGGAGTGTAAGGGGGGACAGGGGTTGGGAGCAGTACTTC	CAWSVRGDRGWEQYF